A selection of T cell receptor beta chains follows, all from one sample in a study of blood T cells in healthy people across ages. TCRdb redid the calling of the 5' RACE reads with MiXCR, one entry per CDR3 protein. Here the sample spans roughly 860,000 distinct CDR3 sequences, about 62% being singletons. The sequenced sample was blood. These receptors were taken from a man younger than 40 in good health. Both conserved end residues are part of each CDR3. The order of the fields is J gene, clone size, V gene, D gene, CDR3 protein, CDR3 DNA. D genes are given only for firm matches. The size field is filled for only some rows; it gives once, few, many or a size class.

TRBJ2-1 . TRBV29-1 . CSVTRTGSSYNEQFF TGCAGCGTGACCCGTACCGGGAGCTCCTACAATGAGCAGTTCTTC
TRBJ2-3 few TRBV7-2 . CASSRMGDTQYF TGTGCCAGCAGCCGTATGGGTGATACGCAGTATTTT
TRBJ2-5 few TRBV10-3 . CAISESNARETQYF TGTGCCATCAGTGAGTCGAACGCCCGAGAGACCCAGTACTTC
TRBJ1-5 . TRBV5-6 . CASSRRDGTNQPQHF TGTGCCAGCAGCCGCCGGGACGGTACCAATCAGCCCCAGCATTTT
TRBJ2-5 many TRBV12-5 TRBD1 CASGPGQPTQYF TGTGCTAGTGGCCCGGGACAGCCGACCCAGTACTTC
TRBJ1-6 . TRBV12-3/TRBV12-4 . CASSFGRTFSSYNSPLHF TGTGCCAGCAGTTTTGGCCGGACCTTTAGCTCCTATAATTCACCCCTCCACTTT
TRBJ2-3 . TRBV4-2 TRBD1 CASSHGGQGRTDTQYF TGTGCCAGCAGCCACGGCGGACAGGGGCGCACAGATACGCAGTATTTT
TRBJ1-2 few TRBV9 TRBD1 CASSYGQGMRGYTF TGTGCCAGCAGCTATGGACAGGGGATGAGGGGCTACACCTTC
TRBJ1-4 few TRBV28 TRBD1 CASSFPRGATNEKLFF TGTGCCAGCAGTTTTCCCAGGGGGGCAACTAATGAAAAACTGTTTTTT
TRBJ2-4 few TRBV7-8 . CASSSSLVAKNIQYF TGTGCCAGCAGCTCCAGCCTCGTCGCCAAAAACATTCAGTACTTC
TRBJ1-2 . TRBV6-5 . CASSYARLGGYTF TGTGCCAGCAGTTACGCCCGATTGGGTGGCTACACCTTC
TRBJ1-5 few TRBV15 . CATSNGQGQPQHF TGTGCCACCAGCAACGGACAAGGACAGCCCCAGCATTTT
TRBJ2-7 . TRBV12-3/TRBV12-4 TRBD2 CASSSVSSGGSYEQYF TGTGCCAGCAGTTCCGTGTCTAGCGGGGGCTCCTACGAGCAGTACTTC
TRBJ2-7 . TRBV27 TRBD1 CASSLGTGQGDPKPSYEQYF TGTGCCAGCAGTCTCGGGACGGGACAGGGGGATCCTAAGCCCTCCTACGAGCAGTACTTC
TRBJ2-1 . TRBV7-2 TRBD2 CASSFAKNGLAGGFSYNEQFF TGTGCCAGCAGCTTCGCAAAAAATGGACTAGCGGGGGGGTTCTCCTACAATGAGCAGTTCTTC
TRBJ1-1 . TRBV5-6 TRBD1 CASSLLDRGGTEAFF TGTGCCAGCAGCCTCCTGGACAGGGGTGGGACTGAAGCTTTCTTT
TRBJ2-7 . TRBV29-1 . CSVGDSSSYEQYF TGCAGCGTGGGGGACTCCTCCTCCTACGAGCAGTACTTC
TRBJ2-7 . TRBV20-1 . CSARAPADVSYEQYF TGCAGTGCTAGAGCACCAGCGGACGTATCCTACGAGCAGTACTTC
TRBJ2-5 few TRBV2 . CASSEGGGETQYF TGTGCCAGCAGTGAAGGGGGAGGAGAGACCCAGTACTTC
TRBJ1-5 . TRBV2 TRBD1 CASSGGGQGEDQPQHF TGTGCCAGCAGTGGCGGGGGACAGGGCGAGGATCAGCCCCAGCATTTT
TRBJ2-7 . TRBV6-2/TRBV6-3 . CASSYPGAAHEQYF TGTGCCAGCAGTTACCCCGGGGCAGCTCACGAGCAGTACTTC
TRBJ2-3 few TRBV29-1 . CSVVPPRASLSTDTQYF TGCAGCGTTGTCCCCCCCCGGGCCTCTCTCAGCACAGATACGCAGTATTTT
TRBJ2-1 . TRBV5-1 TRBD2 CASSRGGNELFF TGCGCCAGCAGCCGGGGGGGAAATGAGCTGTTCTTC
TRBJ1-1 . TRBV12-3/TRBV12-4 . CASSLARGNSEAFF TGTGCCAGCAGTTTGGCCAGGGGTAACTCTGAAGCTTTCTTT
TRBJ2-1 . TRBV7-3 TRBD2 CASSPARAGGLYNEQFF TGTGCCAGCAGCCCCGCGAGAGCGGGGGGACTTTACAATGAGCAGTTCTTC
TRBJ2-1 . TRBV27 . CASSPASYNEQFF TGTGCCAGCAGTCCCGCTAGTTACAATGAGCAGTTCTTC
TRBJ2-7 . TRBV5-1 TRBD2 CASSWASGGYEQYF TGCGCCAGCAGCTGGGCTAGCGGGGGCTACGAGCAGTACTTC
TRBJ2-1 . TRBV9 TRBD1 CASSDRGNWDEQFF TGTGCCAGCAGCGACAGGGGGAATTGGGATGAGCAGTTCTTC
TRBJ2-1 . TRBV28 . CASSSGQIKPHEQFF TGTGCCAGCAGTAGCGGACAGATTAAGCCCCATGAGCAGTTCTTC
TRBJ1-1 . TRBV29-1 . CSFRINTEAFF TGCAGCTTCCGGATCAACACTGAAGCTTTCTTT
TRBJ1-2 . TRBV6-2/TRBV6-3 . CASSVDASGYGYTF TGTGCCAGCAGTGTGGACGCGTCGGGCTATGGCTACACCTTC
TRBJ1-2 . TRBV7-3 . CASSNTRGGYTF TGTGCCAGCAGCAACACCCGGGGGGGCTACACCTTC
TRBJ1-4 . TRBV20-1 TRBD1 CSASAIRDSHEKLFF TGCAGTGCTAGTGCGATCCGGGACAGTCATGAAAAACTGTTTTTT
TRBJ2-1 . TRBV2 . CASMSPAKPEQFF TGTGCCAGCATGTCCCCCGCCAAACCTGAGCAGTTCTTC
TRBJ1-2 . TRBV29-1 . CSVYPGERGGYTF TGCAGCGTGTACCCAGGGGAACGAGGTGGCTACACCTTC
TRBJ2-5 . TRBV5-6 . CASSLFGEQETQYF TGTGCCAGCAGCTTGTTCGGGGAACAAGAGACCCAGTACTTC
TRBJ2-7 . TRBV4-2 . CASSPAGQLYEQYF TGTGCCAGCAGCCCCGCTGGACAACTCTACGAGCAGTACTTC
TRBJ2-1 few TRBV15 . CATSDRRAYNEQFF TGTGCCACCAGCGATCGACGGGCATACAATGAGCAGTTCTTC
TRBJ2-7 many TRBV6-1 . CASRLDSYEQYF TGTGCCAGCAGGTTAGACAGCTACGAGCAGTACTTC
TRBJ2-4 . TRBV20-1 TRBD2 CSASGGADDIQYF TGCAGTGCTAGCGGGGGGGCCGATGACATTCAGTACTTC
TRBJ2-3 . TRBV7-3 TRBD2 CASSPRRASGRTDTQYF TGTGCCAGCAGCCCACGCCGGGCTAGCGGGCGCACAGATACGCAGTATTTT
TRBJ1-1 many TRBV12-3/TRBV12-4 TRBD1 CASSFDRGNTEAFF TGTGCCAGCAGTTTCGACAGGGGGAACACTGAAGCTTTCTTT
TRBJ2-1 . TRBV12-5 . CASGLADSPYNEQFF TGTGCTAGTGGTTTGGCGGACAGTCCCTACAATGAGCAGTTCTTC
TRBJ2-5 few TRBV2 . CASSDRGNSGTQYF TGTGCCAGCAGTGATAGGGGTAACTCCGGGACCCAGTACTTC
TRBJ2-5 few TRBV20-1 TRBD2 CSARGRGQETQYF TGCAGTGCTAGGGGGAGGGGCCAAGAGACCCAGTACTTC